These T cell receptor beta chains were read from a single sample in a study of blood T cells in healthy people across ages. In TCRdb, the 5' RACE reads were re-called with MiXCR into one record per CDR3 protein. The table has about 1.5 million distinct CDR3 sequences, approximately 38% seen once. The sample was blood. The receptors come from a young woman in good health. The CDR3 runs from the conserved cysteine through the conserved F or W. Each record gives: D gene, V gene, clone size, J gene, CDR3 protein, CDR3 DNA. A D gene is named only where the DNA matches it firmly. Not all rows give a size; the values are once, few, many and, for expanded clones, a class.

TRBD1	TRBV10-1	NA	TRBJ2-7	CASSGQGKIYEQYF	TGCGCCAGCAGCGGACAGGGAAAGATTTACGAGCAGTACTTC
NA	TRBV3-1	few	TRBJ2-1	CASSQSPGRNEQFF	TGTGCCAGCAGCCAATCCCCAGGGCGCAATGAGCAGTTCTTC
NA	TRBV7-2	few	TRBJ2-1	CASSSRTISNEQFF	TGTGCCAGCAGCTCAAGGACTATTTCTAATGAGCAGTTCTTC
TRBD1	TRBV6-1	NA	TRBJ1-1	CASSEGQYMVDTEAFF	TGTGCCAGCAGTGAGGGACAGTATATGGTCGACACTGAAGCTTTCTTT
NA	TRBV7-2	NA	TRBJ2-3	CASSKAPPSRSKDTQYF	TGTGCCAGCAGCAAGGCCCCCCCTAGCCGGAGCAAAGATACGCAGTATTTT
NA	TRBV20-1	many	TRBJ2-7	CSAHHRGPYEQYF	TGCAGTGCTCACCACCGAGGTCCCTACGAGCAGTACTTC
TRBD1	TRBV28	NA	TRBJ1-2	CASSPPRGRNYGYTF	TGTGCCAGCAGTCCGCCCAGGGGGCGCAACTATGGCTACACCTTC
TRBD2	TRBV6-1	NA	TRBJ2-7	CASSDQTGLAGVRSYEQYF	TGTGCCAGCTCGGACCAAACCGGACTAGCGGGAGTCCGATCCTACGAGCAGTACTTC
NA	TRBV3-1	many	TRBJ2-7	CASSQDTYEQYF	TGTGCCAGCAGCCAAGATACCTACGAGCAGTACTTC
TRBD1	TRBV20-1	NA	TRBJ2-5	CSARTSQGAYNEQYF	TGCAGTGCTAGGACCTCACAGGGGGCGTACAATGAGCAGTACTTC
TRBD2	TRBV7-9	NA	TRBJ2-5	CASSLNYGLADQETQYF	TGTGCCAGCAGCTTAAATTACGGACTAGCGGATCAAGAGACCCAGTACTTC
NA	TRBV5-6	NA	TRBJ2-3	CASRILGGTQYF	TGTGCCAGCCGCATTCTCGGGGGTACGCAGTATTTT
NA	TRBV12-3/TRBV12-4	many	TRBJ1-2	CASEGQNYGYTF	TGTGCCAGCGAGGGGCAGAACTATGGCTACACCTTC
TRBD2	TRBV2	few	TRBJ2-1	CASSGGTSGGYDEQFF	TGTGCCAGCAGTGGGGGGACTAGCGGAGGTTACGATGAGCAGTTCTTC
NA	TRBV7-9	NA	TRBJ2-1	CASSLKQDEQFF	TGTGCCAGCAGCTTAAAACAGGATGAGCAGTTCTTC
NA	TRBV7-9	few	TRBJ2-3	CASSLAETTDTQYF	TGTGCCAGCAGCTTAGCGGAGACCACAGATACGCAGTATTTT
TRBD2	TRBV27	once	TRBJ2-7	CASSWGPSAGGYEQYF	TGTGCCAGCAGTTGGGGGCCCTCGGCGGGAGGGTACGAGCAGTACTTC
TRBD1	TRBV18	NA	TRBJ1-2	CASSPLGQGTNGYTF	TGTGCCAGCTCACCCCTCGGACAGGGTACCAATGGCTACACCTTC
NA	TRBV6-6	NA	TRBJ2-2	CASSYAGRVPNTGELFF	TGTGCCAGCAGTTATGCGGGACGCGTCCCGAACACCGGGGAGCTGTTTTTT
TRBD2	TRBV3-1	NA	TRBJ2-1	CASSLSGGKYNEQFF	TGTGCCAGCAGCCTGAGCGGGGGGAAGTACAATGAGCAGTTCTTC
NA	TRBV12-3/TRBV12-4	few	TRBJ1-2	CASSLLGDDGYTF	TGTGCCAGCAGTTTGTTGGGAGACGATGGCTACACCTTC
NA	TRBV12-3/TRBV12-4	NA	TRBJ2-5	CASSLVRNQYF	TGTGCCAGCAGTTTAGTAAGAAACCAGTACTTC
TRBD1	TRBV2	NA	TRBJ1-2	CASRTGGDYGYTF	TGTGCCAGCAGGACAGGGGGCGACTATGGCTACACCTTC
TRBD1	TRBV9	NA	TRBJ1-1	CASSLDRGGPEAFF	TGTGCCAGCAGCCTCGACAGGGGCGGCCCTGAAGCTTTCTTT
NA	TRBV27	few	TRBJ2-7	CASSLKQSTYEQYF	TGTGCCAGCAGTTTAAAACAGTCCACCTACGAGCAGTACTTC
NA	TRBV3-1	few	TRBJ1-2	CASSQGSRGYTF	TGTGCCAGCAGCCAAGGGAGCCGGGGCTACACCTTC
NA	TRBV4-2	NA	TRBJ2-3	CASSPPTTMGDTQYF	TGTGCCAGCAGCCCTCCGACTACCATGGGAGATACGCAGTATTTT
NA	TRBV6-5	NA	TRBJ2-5	CASSYSLGWFQETQYF	TGTGCCAGCAGTTACTCTCTAGGGTGGTTCCAAGAGACCCAGTACTTC
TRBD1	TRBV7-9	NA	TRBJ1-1	CASSVLQGAEAFF	TGTGCCAGCAGCGTATTACAGGGGGCCGAAGCTTTCTTT
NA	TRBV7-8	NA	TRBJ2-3	CASSRSDSALDTQYF	TGTGCCAGCAGCCGGTCGGACAGCGCGTTAGATACGCAGTATTTT
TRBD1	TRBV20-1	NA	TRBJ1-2	CSARWGTGLGYGYTF	TGCAGTGCTAGGTGGGGGACAGGGTTAGGCTATGGCTACACCTTC
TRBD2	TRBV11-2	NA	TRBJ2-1	CASSLASGVAGEQFF	TGTGCCAGCAGCTTAGCTAGCGGGGTGGCAGGTGAGCAGTTCTTC
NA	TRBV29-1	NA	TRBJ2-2	CSTSLAGNTGELFF	TGCAGCACCTCACTAGCAGGGAACACCGGGGAGCTGTTTTTT
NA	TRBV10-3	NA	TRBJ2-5	CVISDTHKETQYF	TGTGTCATCAGTGATACTCACAAAGAGACCCAGTACTTC
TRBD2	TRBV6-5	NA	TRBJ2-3	CASSRQTSGGADTQYF	TGTGCCAGCAGCCGACAGACTAGCGGGGGGGCAGATACGCAGTATTTT
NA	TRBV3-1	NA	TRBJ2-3	CASSHSTGGGTDTQYF	TGTGCCAGCAGCCACTCGACTGGCGGGGGCACAGATACGCAGTATTTT
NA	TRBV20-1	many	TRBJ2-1	CSARPYNEQFF	TGCAGTGCTCGGCCTTACAATGAGCAGTTCTTC
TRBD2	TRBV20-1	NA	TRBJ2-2	CSARDLNSGRSNTGELFF	TGCAGTGCTAGAGATTTGAATAGCGGGAGATCGAACACCGGGGAGCTGTTTTTT
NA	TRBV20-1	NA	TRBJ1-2	CSAILWAGYTF	TGCAGTGCTATCCTCTGGGCCGGCTACACCTTC
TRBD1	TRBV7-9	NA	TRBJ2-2	CASCGQGAGELFF	TGTGCCAGCTGCGGACAGGGGGCCGGGGAGCTGTTTTTT
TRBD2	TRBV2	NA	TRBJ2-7	CASSELGTSVPYEQYF	TGTGCCAGCAGTGAATTGGGGACTAGCGTACCCTACGAGCAGTACTTC
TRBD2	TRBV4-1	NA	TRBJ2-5	CASSQFGLAGPQETQYF	TGCGCCAGCAGCCAGTTCGGACTAGCGGGCCCGCAAGAGACCCAGTACTTC
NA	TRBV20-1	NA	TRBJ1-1	CSAFPAANTEAFF	TGCAGTGCTTTCCCCGCGGCCAACACTGAAGCTTTCTTT
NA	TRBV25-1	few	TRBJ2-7	CASSITGLQKEQYF	TGTGCCAGCAGTATAACAGGGCTGCAAAAAGAGCAGTACTTC
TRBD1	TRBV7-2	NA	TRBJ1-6	CASSQRTGLGSPLHF	TGTGCCAGCAGCCAACGGACAGGCCTGGGATCACCCCTCCACTTT
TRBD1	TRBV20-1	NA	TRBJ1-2	CSARTGNAGYTF	TGCAGTGCCAGGACAGGGAACGCGGGCTACACCTTC
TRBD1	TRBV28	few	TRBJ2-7	CASSPGQGSREQYF	TGTGCCAGCAGTCCCGGACAGGGGAGCCGCGAGCAGTACTTC
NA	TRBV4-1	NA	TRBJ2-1	CASSLRVAVSYNEQFF	TGCGCCAGCAGCCTAAGAGTGGCTGTCTCCTACAATGAGCAGTTCTTC
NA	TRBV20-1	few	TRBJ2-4	CSARGRQGGEKAKNIQYF	TGCAGTGCTAGAGGGAGACAGGGAGGTGAAAAAGCCAAAAACATTCAGTACTTC
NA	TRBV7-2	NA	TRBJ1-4	CASSFSGSFVEKLFF	TGTGCCAGCAGCTTTTCGGGTAGCTTTGTTGAAAAACTGTTTTTT
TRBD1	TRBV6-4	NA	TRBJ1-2	CASSDFYRDRVVHGYTF	TGTGCCAGCAGTGACTTTTACCGGGACAGGGTAGTTCATGGCTACACCTTC
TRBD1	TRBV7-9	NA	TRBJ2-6	CASSLGGTGTPGANVLTF	TGTGCCAGCAGCCTAGGTGGGACAGGGACGCCTGGGGCCAACGTCCTGACTTTC
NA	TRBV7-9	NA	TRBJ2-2	CASGSKEVAGELFF	TGTGCCAGCGGCTCAAAGGAGGTGGCCGGGGAGCTGTTTTTT
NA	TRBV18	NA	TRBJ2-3	CASSPQGQDTQYF	TGTGCCAGCTCACCACAGGGGCAGGATACGCAGTATTTT
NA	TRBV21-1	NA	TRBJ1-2	CASSPGHLPPNYGYTF	TGTGCCAGCAGCCCGGGACACTTGCCTCCTAACTATGGCTACACCTTC
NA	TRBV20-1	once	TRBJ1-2	CLSGSHYGYTF	TGTCTATCGGGTTCTCACTATGGCTACACCTTC
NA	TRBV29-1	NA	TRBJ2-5	CSVGLRFGQDTQYF	TGCAGCGTTGGATTGCGATTCGGACAAGACACCCAGTACTTC
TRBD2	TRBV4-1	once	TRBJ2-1	CASSQEPASGRNEQFF	TGCGCCAGCAGCCAAGAGCCGGCTAGCGGGAGGAATGAGCAGTTCTTC
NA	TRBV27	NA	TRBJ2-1	CASTPLGHAAGGNEQFF	TGTGCCAGCACCCCTCTGGGTCACGCAGCTGGCGGCAATGAGCAGTTCTTC